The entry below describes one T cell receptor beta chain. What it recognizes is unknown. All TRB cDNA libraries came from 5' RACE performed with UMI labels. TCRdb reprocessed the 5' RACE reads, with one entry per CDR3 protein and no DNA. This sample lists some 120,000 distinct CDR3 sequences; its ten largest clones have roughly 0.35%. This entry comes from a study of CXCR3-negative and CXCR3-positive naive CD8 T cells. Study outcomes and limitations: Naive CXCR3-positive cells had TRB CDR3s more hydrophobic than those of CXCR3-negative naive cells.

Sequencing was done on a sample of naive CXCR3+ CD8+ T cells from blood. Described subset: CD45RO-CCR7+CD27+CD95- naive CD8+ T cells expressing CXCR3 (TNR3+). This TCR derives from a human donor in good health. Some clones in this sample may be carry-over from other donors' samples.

This chain's CDR3 is CASSQEQGHYGYTF. The V call is TRBV14, the J call TRBJ1-2; TCRdb's D call, TRBD1, is unchecked because there is no DNA. Germline CDR1 SGHDN, CDR2 FVKESK. The CDR3 length is 14 residues. Full variable domain (remainder filled in from reference TRBV14 and TRBJ1-2): EAGVTQFPSHSVIEKGQTVTLRCDPISGHDNLYWYRRVMGKEIKFLLHFVKESKQDESGMPNNRFLAERTGGTYSTLKVQPAELEDSGVYFCASSQEQGHYGYTFGSGTRLTVV.